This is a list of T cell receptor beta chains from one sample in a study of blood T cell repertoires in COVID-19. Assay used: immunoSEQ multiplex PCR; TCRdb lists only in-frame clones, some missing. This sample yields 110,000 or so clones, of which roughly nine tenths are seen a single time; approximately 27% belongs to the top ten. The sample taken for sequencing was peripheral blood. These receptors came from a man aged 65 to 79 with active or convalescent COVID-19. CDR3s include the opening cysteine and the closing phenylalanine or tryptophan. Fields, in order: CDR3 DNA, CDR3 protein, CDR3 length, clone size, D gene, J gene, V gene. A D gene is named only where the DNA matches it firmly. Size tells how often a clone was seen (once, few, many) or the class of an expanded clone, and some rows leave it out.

TGTGCCAGTAGTATAGGAAGCCACAGACAGATGAACACTGAAGCTTTCTTT CASSIGSHRQMNTEAFF 17 - - TRBJ1-1 TRBV19
TGCGCCAGCAGCCCCACAGGGGCCTCCGGGTATGGCTACACCTTC CASSPTGASGYGYTF 15 - TRBD1 TRBJ1-2 TRBV5-1
TGTGCCAGCAGTTACTCGAACAGTGAAGCTTTCTTT CASSYSNSEAFF 12 - - TRBJ1-1 TRBV6-5
TGTGCCAGCCGGTGGACAGGGAATATCTACGAGCAGTACTTC CASRWTGNIYEQYF 14 many TRBD1 TRBJ2-7 TRBV27
TGTGCCAGCAGTGGCACTCGGACAGGCAAAATCACAGATACGCAGTATTTT CASSGTRTGKITDTQYF 17 - TRBD1 TRBJ2-3 TRBV25-1
TGCGCCAGCAGGGTTGACAGGGTTAACTATGGCTACACCTTC CASRVDRVNYGYTF 14 - TRBD1 TRBJ1-2 TRBV4-1
TGTGCCAGCATGGTCGATGGGGGGATGGCCGGGGAGCTGTTTTTT CASMVDGGMAGELFF 15 - - TRBJ2-2 TRBV2
TGTGCCAGCAGTACCCCGCCGAGCTCCTACGAGCAGTACTTC CASSTPPSSYEQYF 14 - - TRBJ2-7 TRBV6-6
TGCGCCAGCAGCCCCGACAGGGTAAGCTCCTACGAGCAGTACTTC CASSPDRVSSYEQYF 15 once TRBD1 TRBJ2-7 TRBV4-1
TGTGCCAGCAGTTTACGACACGACACCGGGGAGCTGTTTTTT CASSLRHDTGELFF 14 - - TRBJ2-2 TRBV28
TGTGCCAGCAAAGGGGGCGGGCGAGACTATGGCTACACCTTC CASKGGGRDYGYTF 14 - TRBD1 TRBJ1-2 TRBV6-5
TGTGCCAGCAGTGGGGGGGGACAGGGTTGGGATTCACCCCTCCACTTT CASSGGGQGWDSPLHF 16 - TRBD1 TRBJ1-6 TRBV6-1
TGCGCCAGCAGCAAGAGGGACAGCCCGGCTAATGAAAAACTGTTTTTT CASSKRDSPANEKLFF 16 - TRBD1 TRBJ1-4 TRBV4-1
TGTGCCACCAGCAGAGACCAGGGGGCGCTGAACTATGGCTACACCTTC CATSRDQGALNYGYTF 16 - TRBD1 TRBJ1-2 TRBV15
TGTGCTAGCAGCCCACGGACAGGGGGGGGCCACGAGCAGTACTTC CASSPRTGGGHEQYF 15 - TRBD1 TRBJ2-7 TRBV7-7
TGTGCCATCAGCTCGGGAAAAAGGCCCACCGGGGAGCTGTTTTTT CAISSGKRPTGELFF 15 - - TRBJ2-2 TRBV10-3
TGTGCCAGCAGTTCCTCCGGACTAGCGGGAGTAGGGGATACGCAGTATTTT CASSSSGLAGVGDTQYF 17 - TRBD2 TRBJ2-3 TRBV28
TGTGCCAGCTCACCAGGGGCTGGCAATCAGCCCCAGCATTTT CASSPGAGNQPQHF 14 - - TRBJ1-5 TRBV18
TGTGCTAGTGGTTACGGGGAATCATGGGAGGGATCACTCACAGATACGCAGTATTTT CASGYGESWEGSLTDTQYF 19 - TRBD2 TRBJ2-3 TRBV12-5
TGTGCCTGGAGTGTAAAGAAGAAGGGGCCCATGACTGAAGCTTTCTTT CAWSVKKKGPMTEAFF 16 - - TRBJ1-1 TRBV30
TGTGCCAGCAGTCCCGGGGGGGGCGGCGAGCTGTTTTTT CASSPGGGGELFF 13 - TRBD2 TRBJ2-2 TRBV12-3/TRBV12-4
TGTGCCACCAGTGATTTGGGGAGCTCTTCTCCCGGGGAGCTGTTTTTT CATSDLGSSSPGELFF 16 once - TRBJ2-2 TRBV24-1
TGTGCCAGCAGTTTTGGCCCCGGGGAGCTGTTTTTT CASSFGPGELFF 12 - - TRBJ2-2 TRBV12-3/TRBV12-4
TGTGCCAGCAGCGACGGGGAAACAGATACGCAGTATTTT CASSDGETDTQYF 13 - - TRBJ2-3 TRBV9
TGTGCCAGCAGTCTTTCCGACGGGACAGGGAGCTATGGCTACACCTTC CASSLSDGTGSYGYTF 16 - TRBD1 TRBJ1-2 TRBV28
TGTGCCAGCAGCCTAACAGGAGATAATCAGCCCCAGCATTTT CASSLTGDNQPQHF 14 - - TRBJ1-5 TRBV6-5
TGTGCCAGCAGCATCGCAGGCCAGCCCCAGCATTTT CASSIAGQPQHF 12 few - TRBJ1-5 TRBV28
TGTGCCAGCAGTGAAGCCACCTACGAGCAGTACTTC CASSEATYEQYF 12 - - TRBJ2-7 TRBV2
TGTGCCAGCAGTTACGAACGCGGGGGCCACAATGAGCAGTTCTTC CASSYERGGHNEQFF 15 - - TRBJ2-1 TRBV6-5
TGCGCCAGCAGCACCCTTACAAGTGAGCAGTTCTTC CASSTLTSEQFF 12 - - TRBJ2-1 TRBV4-1
TGTGCCAGCAGTTACACTTTGGACAGGGCGGAGACCCAGTACTTC CASSYTLDRAETQYF 15 - TRBD1 TRBJ2-5 TRBV6-5
TGTGCCAGCAGCTTACTGGGACAGGGTTCCGAGCAGTACTTC CASSLLGQGSEQYF 14 - TRBD1 TRBJ2-7 TRBV7-8
TGTGCCAGCAGTCCTAGCGGGACGGGGGAGCAGTACTTC CASSPSGTGEQYF 13 - TRBD2 TRBJ2-7 TRBV28
TGTGCCAGCAGCCGGGGACAGGGGACGGACACCGGGGAGCTGTTTTTT CASSRGQGTDTGELFF 16 - TRBD1 TRBJ2-2 TRBV3-1/TRBV3-2
TGTGCCAGCAGGAGGGACAGCAGTAACTATGGCTACACCTTC CASRRDSSNYGYTF 14 - TRBD1 TRBJ1-2 TRBV2
TGTGCCAGCTCACTGGGACAGGGGCTGCACACAGATACGCAGTATTTT CASSLGQGLHTDTQYF 16 - TRBD1 TRBJ2-3 TRBV18
TGTGCCAGCTCACCGGGACAGTTGGGGAACACTGAAGCTTTCTTT CASSPGQLGNTEAFF 15 - TRBD1 TRBJ1-1 TRBV18
TGTGCCAGCAGGCTAGAGAGCACAGATACGCAGTATTTT CASRLESTDTQYF 13 - - TRBJ2-3 TRBV12-3/TRBV12-4
TGTGCCAGCAGTGAACTACAGGGATGGGAGCAGTACTTC CASSELQGWEQYF 13 - - TRBJ2-7 TRBV2
TGTGCCAGCAGCGCAGTAGCGGGAGGGCGGTTAGAGACCCAGTACTTC CASSAVAGGRLETQYF 16 - TRBD2 TRBJ2-5 TRBV9
TGTGCCAGCAGCTCTGGCCTTTATTCACCCCTCCACTTT CASSSGLYSPLHF 13 - - TRBJ1-6 TRBV12-3/TRBV12-4
TGTGCCAGTAGTGAACAGGGGGCTTGGAACATTCAGTACTTC CASSEQGAWNIQYF 14 - TRBD1 TRBJ2-4 TRBV19
TGTGCCATCAGCCCCTTAGCAGATATGTGGGCCAACGTCCTGACTTTC CAISPLADMWANVLTF 16 - - TRBJ2-6 TRBV10-3
TGTGCCAGCAGCTTAGACTGGCGGGAGGGTGAGCAGTTCTTC CASSLDWREGEQFF 14 - TRBD2 TRBJ2-1 TRBV7-9
TGTGCCAGCAGGTGGGAGGAACGTTCACCCCTCCACTTT CASRWEERSPLHF 13 - - TRBJ1-6 TRBV6-5
TGTGCCTGGAGTGTAACTCGGAGGGACACTGAAGCTTTCTTT CAWSVTRRDTEAFF 14 - - TRBJ1-1 TRBV30
TGTGCCAGCAGTTTAACCCCCTCGGGTGAGCAGTACTTC CASSLTPSGEQYF 13 - - TRBJ2-7 TRBV27
TGTGCCAGCACCTTAGGGGCCGGGACACACAATGAGCAGTTCTTC CASTLGAGTHNEQFF 15 - - TRBJ2-1 TRBV7-8